This TCR beta chain was observed in a study of T cell responses to AZD1222 COVID-19 vaccine. V lost 4 bases and J lost 4; bases outside the gene matches: 8. This CDR3 region has 16 residues. Germline lookup yields CDR1 LGHDT and CDR2 YNNKEL (reference sequence). The repertoire was sequenced with immunoSEQ multiplex PCR; TCRdb's copy has only in-frame clones and lacks some. The sample yields fewer than 110,000 clones, around 91% seen once. Broader study findings: Just 5 to 7 AZD1222 recipients were seropositive at baseline.

A word on this clone: Its specificity is unknown.

The gene calls are TRBV3-1 (or the pseudogene TRBV3-2) and TRBJ2-7, with TRBD1 matching over 12 bases. The source was peripheral blood, collected on day 0 of AZD1222 vaccination. The source of this sequence is an adult in good health. The CDR3: CASSPQGQGAFYEQYF. CDR3 sequence (DNA): TGTGCCAGCAGCCCCCAGGGACAGGGGGCTTTTTACGAGCAGTACTTC.